The next 7 T cell receptor beta chains were all read from a single sample in a study of response to subunit inactivated influenza vaccine. TCRdb recomputed calls from the RT-PCR reads with MiXCR, one row per CDR3 protein. The sample consists of 530,000 or so distinct CDR3 sequences, approximately 24% of them appearing once. Sequencing used CD4+ T cells sorted from PBMCs, obtained roughly 5 days after vaccination. The receptors were sampled from a man aged 45-60 years who received an inactivated influenza vaccine.

This clonotype has just a few counts. This chain uses TRBV7-2 with TRBJ1-1, with D hard to call. Germline V gene lookup returns CDR1 SGHTA and CDR2 FQGNSA. V was cut by 1 base and J by 3 bases, with 12 bases left in between. The CDR3 length is 15 residues. In nucleotides, the CDR3 is TGTGCCAGCAGCTTAGTTTCCCCCCGGGACACTGAAGCTTTCTTT. Translating it yields CASSLVSPRDTEAFF.

This clonotype came up many times. The chain couples TRBV20-1 to TRBJ2-3; D tentatively fits TRBD1 or TRBD2 (5 bases each). CDR1 and CDR2 (germline): DFQATT, SNEGSKA (reference sequence). This CDR3 spans 15 amino acids. The V gene lost 1 base and the J gene lost 0 bases, with 11 bases spanning the gap. The CDR3 protein is CSARGGYTSTDTQYF. For the CDR3, the DNA is TGCAGTGCTAGAGGGGGGTATACTAGCACAGATACGCAGTATTTT.

Many counts were recorded for this clonotype. The chain combines TRBV5-1 with TRBJ1-2; D ambiguous. There are 13 residues in the CDR3. Germline V CDR1 and CDR2: SGHRS, YFSETQ. The ends were cut back, 0 bases at V and 8 bases at J, with 11 bases in the middle. The CDR3 sequence is CASSLEVSGGYTF. The CDR3 DNA sequence: TGCGCCAGCAGCTTGGAGGTATCCGGCGGCTACACCTTC. Using reference TRBV5-1 and TRBJ1-2 for the parts outside the CDR3, the full variable domain is KAGVTQTPRYLIKTRGQQVTLSCSPISGHRSVSWYQQTPGQGLQFLFEYFSETQRNKGNFPGRFSGRQFSNSRSEMNVSTLELGDSALYLCASSLEVSGGYTFGSGTRLTVV.

V is TRBV28 and J is TRBJ2-2; tentatively, D is TRBD1 or TRBD2 (6 bases each). The germline gives CDR1 MDHEN, CDR2 SYDVKM. This CDR3 spans 17 amino acids. V lost 4 bases and J lost 5, with 20 bases in between. The CDR3 sequence is CASSSKRAGVRTGELFF. The DNA of the CDR3 is TGTGCCAGCAGTTCGAAGCGGGCAGGGGTTCGAACCGGGGAGCTGTTTTTT.

The V and J genes are TRBV7-8 and TRBJ1-1; D ambiguous. V lost 1 base and J lost 0, with 12 bases in between. The CDR3 spans 16 residues. Germline V lookup: CDR1 SGHVS, CDR2 FQNEAQ. Here the CDR3 reads CASSLGGWVMNTEAFF. CDR3 in DNA: TGTGCCAGCAGCTTAGGAGGGTGGGTTATGAACACTGAAGCTTTCTTT.

This chain connects TRBV3-1 to TRBJ1-3; TRBD1 matches at 7 bases. This CDR3 contains 16 residues. Trimming at V came to 5 bases and at J to 5 bases, leaving 12 bases not matched to a gene. Germline V CDR1 and CDR2: LGHDT, YNNKEL (reference sequence). The CDR3 here is CASSSSAGGGRNTIYF. CDR3 DNA sequence: TGTGCCAGCAGCTCCAGCGCAGGGGGTGGGAGAAACACCATATATTTT. The variable domain in full, with the rest retrieved from reference TRBV3-1 and TRBJ1-3, is DTAVSQTPKYLVTQMGNDKSIKCEQNLGHDTMYWYKQDSKKFLKIMFSYNNKELIINETVPNRFSPKSPDKAHLNLHINSLELGDSAVYFCASSSSAGGGRNTIYFGEGSWLTVV.

This chain uses TRBV7-9 with TRBJ1-1, with D maybe TRBD1 (5 bases). This CDR3 is built from 15 residues. Germline assignment: CDR1 SEHNR and CDR2 FQNEAQ (reference sequence). Trimming took off 5 bases at V and 4 bases at J, with 17 bases between the two ends. This CDR3 reads CASSPSGRILTEAFF. Written as DNA, the CDR3 is TGTGCCAGCAGCCCTTCGGGACGGATTCTCACTGAAGCTTTCTTT.